The 7 T cell receptor beta chains reported below all come from one sample, sequenced in a study of neurological immune-mediated disorders. TCRdb fed the 5' RACE reads into MiXCR, producing one record per CDR3 protein. The table lists 40,000 or so distinct CDR3 sequences, roughly 7.3% of them singletons, with about 4% in the top ten. The specimen was PBMCs. The source is a woman between 40 and 50 years old in good health.

This clonotype was seen at least ten times. This chain uses TRBV5-6 with TRBJ2-3; D tentatively reads TRBD1 or TRBD2 (5 bases each). Looked up from germline, CDR1 is SGHDT and CDR2 is YYEEEE. Between the trimmed V and J ends, which lost 0 bases and 3 bases, there was a span of 23 bases. The CDR3 totals 19 residues. The CDR3, as DNA: TGTGCCAGCAGCTTGGATAGGGACCCTTCCTCTGGATGGACAGATACGCAGTATTTT. It translates to CASSLDRDPSSGWTDTQYF.

This clonotype has a count of ten or more. The rearrangement joins TRBV12-3 or TRBV12-4 to TRBJ2-3; unclear D gene. The CDR3 sequence is 16 residues long. Trimming took off 4 bases at V and 2 bases at J, with 16 bases between the two ends. The CDR3 spells CASSYWRSQITDTQYF. The CDR3 nucleotides read TGTGCCAGCAGTTACTGGCGTTCACAAATCACAGATACGCAGTATTTT.

This clonotype was observed many times. The chain couples TRBV5-1 to TRBJ1-1, with D possibly being TRBD1 (6 bases). The V gene lost 2 bases and the J gene lost 6 bases, with 14 bases spanning the gap. The CDR3 runs to 14 residues. Germline lookup yields CDR1 SGHRS and CDR2 YFSETQ. The CDR3 nucleotides are TGCGCCAGCAGCTTTTCAGGGGAGAGATCTGAAGCTTTCTTT. It translates to CASSFSGERSEAFF.

There are many counts of this clonotype. V gene TRBV6-1 combines with J gene TRBJ2-6; D not resolved. The CDR3 extends over 14 amino acids. CDR1 is MNHNS, CDR2 SASEGT, per germline. Trimming took off 5 bases at V and 0 bases at J, with 5 bases between the two ends. Written as DNA, the CDR3 is TGTGCCAGCAGTTTCGACTCTGGGGCCAACGTCCTGACTTTC. Residues: CASSFDSGANVLTF.

By sample share, this clonotype is medium-sized. V and J are TRBV21-1 and TRBJ2-7. TRBV21-1 is deemed a pseudogene. The CDR3 has 11 residues. CDR3 DNA sequence: TGTGCCACCACGTTCGGGGTAGAGCAGTACTTC. It encodes CATTFGVEQYF.

This clonotype was seen repeatedly, ten times or more. The gene calls are TRBV6-2 or TRBV6-3 and TRBJ2-7; 10 bases are shared with TRBD2. This CDR3 is 15 amino acids long. Germline assignment: CDR1 MNHEY and CDR2 SVGEGT. Trimming took 6 bases from V and 1 from J; bases not matched to a gene: 6. In nucleotides, the CDR3 is TGTGCCAGCAGAACCAGCGGGGGGGCATCCTACGAGCAGTACGTC. Protein: CASRTSGGASYEQYV.

This clonotype was counted between two and nine times. The V call is TRBV29-1, the J call TRBJ1-2; D might be TRBD1 (5 bases). CDR1 and CDR2 from the germline V gene are SQVTM and ANQGSEA. The CDR3 runs 13 residues. V gave up 6 bases and J gave up 0 bases, with 11 bases separating them. CDR3 nucleotide sequence: TGCAGCGTGGGACCAGGGACTAACTATGGCTACACCTTC. Protein: CSVGPGTNYGYTF.